This T cell receptor beta chain was sequenced during a study of shared clonotypes between healthy human individuals. At the level of the study: CD4 naive cells filled three plates per donor, CD4 memory three, CD8 naive two and CD8 memory one. Whole-study findings and limits: In this cohort, only blood was sampled, and tissue repertoires likely differ.

The V gene's germline CDR1 is MRHNA and CDR2 SNTAGT. Trimming stripped 0 bases from V and 7 bases from J, with 30 bases between. The CDR3 is 21 residues long. Worth noting for this clone: Antigen specificity is unknown.

Genomic DNA per cell subset filled all wells of several immunoSEQ plates. Clones were read by immunoSEQ multiplex PCR, and TCRdb kept only the in-frame ones, dropping some. Of about 610,000 clones listed, less than 98% were seen once; the top ten hold 0.057%. The chain links TRBV6-4 to TRBJ1-4; D call uncertain. This receptor was taken from a woman in her twenties or thirties in good health. Sequenced input: naive CD4+ T cells sorted from blood. Subset in this sample: CD45RA+ positively selected. The CDR3 protein is CASSDSHRRRRTCYSGEKLFF. In DNA form, the CDR3 reads TGTGCCAGCAGTGACTCTCACCGACGAAGACGTACCTGCTATTCGGGTGAAAAACTGTTTTTT.